This TCR beta chain was obtained from a study of Graves' ophthalmopathy and Graves' hyperthyroidism (dated by TCRdb to between 2018 and 2020). As for the study more broadly: Peripheral blood was collected before any treatment was given, at the time of initial diagnosis. The study used TCR beta repertoire signatures to distinguish Graves' ophthalmopathy from Graves' hyperthyroidism and to predict progression to ophthalmopathy. In total, 135 blood samples were TCR-sequenced: 40 to 45 ophthalmopathy, under 80 hyperthyroidism and some 17 hyperthyroidism-to-ophthalmopathy patients. To explore V-J signatures distinguishing ophthalmopathy from hyperthyroidism, a discovery set of 100 patients (43 ophthalmopathy, 57 stable hyperthyroidism) was enrolled. For independent validation, a separate cohort was made up of 18 hyperthyroidism patients plus 17 patients who later progressed from hyperthyroidism to ophthalmopathy. In more than five hyperthyroidism patients, T-cell repertoires of thyroid tissue and blood were compared. Once sampling was done, hyperthyroidism patients were given methimazole at a starting dose of 30 mg daily, while ophthalmopathy patients were given high-dose intravenous methylprednisolone. Here is what the overall study found, with its caveats: Ophthalmopathy was separated from stable hyperthyroidism by the 13-signature model with around 88% sensitivity and around 81% specificity in cross-validation and with 80%/75% in the test set. In validation, the model predicted ophthalmopathy progression with 55% to 71% sensitivity and approximately 78% specificity; more than ten predicted patients were CT-confirmed with GO in a median of about 6.2 months. Most expanded thyroid clonotypes with frequency above 0.001 were also detected in blood, suggesting blood repertoires may reflect the thyroid immune response. Sample size was not predetermined statistically, and investigators were not blinded to group allocation.

For repertoire sequencing, the TCR beta CDR3 regions were amplified from RNA transcripts. The first round of RT-PCR was done with HTBI primers and the Qiagen OneStep RT-PCR kit, and was followed by a second round of multiplex PCR, then size selection and purification. The libraries underwent paired-end sequencing with 100 bp reads on an Illumina HiSeq2000. The study's processing was this. SOAPnuke was used to process the reads, throwing out any read that had adapters, had uncalled bases, had a mean Phred below 15, or lacked an exact constant-primer or identifier match. COPE v1.2.5 was used to merge the high-quality paired reads. Each unique nucleotide sequence was defined as a clonotype, and clonotypes were aligned to IMGT TRB V, D and J references with MiTCR v1.1. Only V-J combinations with frequency above 0.0001 were analysed, covering over 98% of repertoires. A TCR clonal expansion and chaos score per V-J combination was defined as the ratio of F50 clonal expansion to chaos observed in the TCRdist matrix. Welch's t-statistics and random forest were used to narrow the features down to about a dozen V-J combinations, which were then fed into a naive Bayes classifier. The similarity between thyroid and blood repertoires was quantified using the Morisita-Horn index. TCRdb reprocessing: public reads trimmed at Q25 with fastp, clones called with MiXCR, in-frame beta chains kept. Every distinct CDR3 protein forms one entry, paired with its most common genes and DNA. For this entry, the V and J calls and clone size follow TCRdb and not the study's own pipeline. The sample records under 350,000 distinct CDR3 sequences, 15% to 20% of which are singletons. More than 9% of the sample rests with the top ten.

This clonotype was seen repeatedly, ten times or more. The target of this receptor is not known. Base qualities are missing; no much larger clone stands one base away. The ophthalmopathy patients had moderately to severely active disease, with a Clinical Activity Score of 3 or higher, a NOSPECS grade of 4 or higher, and a disease duration of less than 3 months. Patients were excluded if they had other autoimmune diseases, uncontrolled infections, pregnancy or lactation. Diagnosis relied on clinical symptoms, serum thyroxine, TRAb, thyroid ultrasound and orbital computed tomography. Ficoll-Paque density gradient centrifugation was used to isolate PBMCs from about 9 ml of fresh peripheral blood. Trizol reagent was used to extract the total RNA, and its quality was then checked on an Agilent 2100 Bioanalyzer. The CDR3 goes from the cysteine to the phenylalanine over 13 residues. Only CDR3 DNA remains: 39 bases, in frame from the first base. Germline trimming: 5 bases from V, 7 bases from J; junction bases outside gene matches: 8.

The specimen sequenced was peripheral blood. The source of this sequence is an adult man with Graves' ophthalmopathy. The sequence joins TRBV12-3 or TRBV12-4 to TRBJ2-7; a stretch of 7 junction bases matches TRBD1. The DNA reads TGTGCCAGCAGTATTGACAGGGCGAGGGAGCAGTACTTC. Translated, it reads CASSIDRAREQYF.